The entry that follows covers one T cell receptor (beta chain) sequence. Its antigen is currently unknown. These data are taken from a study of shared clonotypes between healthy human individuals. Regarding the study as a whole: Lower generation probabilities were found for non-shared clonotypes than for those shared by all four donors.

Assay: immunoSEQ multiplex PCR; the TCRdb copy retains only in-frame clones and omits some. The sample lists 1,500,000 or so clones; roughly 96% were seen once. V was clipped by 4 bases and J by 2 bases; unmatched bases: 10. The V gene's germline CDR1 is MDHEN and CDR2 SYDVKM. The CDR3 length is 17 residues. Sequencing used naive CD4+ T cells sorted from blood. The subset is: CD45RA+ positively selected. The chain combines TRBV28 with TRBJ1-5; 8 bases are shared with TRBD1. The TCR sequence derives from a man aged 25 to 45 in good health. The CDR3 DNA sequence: TGTGCCAGCAGTTCCCACTCAGGACAGGGACGCAATCAGCCCCAGCATTTT. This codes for CASSSHSGQGRNQPQHF.